Given below is one T cell receptor beta chain in context. Its target is unknown. Only in-frame clones appear in the TCRdb table, and some are missing; sequencing was by immunoSEQ multiplex PCR. Among around 50,000 clones listed, around 90% were seen once. The sample originates from a study of a mutant IDH1 vaccine in newly diagnosed glioma. Study-level information: Treatment recipients were approximately 62% male and about 40% female, and their mean age was roughly 40 years.

Specified time point: week 5, during vaccination. Each dose of the vaccine consisted of 300 ug of mutant IDH1 20-mer peptide, with topical imiquimod. Looked up from germline, CDR1 is LNHDA and CDR2 is SQIVND (reference sequence). After removal of 6 bases from V and 8 bases from J, the junction contained 9 bases not matched to a gene. This CDR3 is 15 amino acids long. The clonotype was recovered from a woman between 40 and 50 years old with glioma. Sequenced material: PBMCs, taken from a glioma patient whose treatment included an IDH1 peptide vaccine. The chain joins TRBV19 to TRBJ2-2, with 10 positions matching TRBD1. CDR3 protein: CASRTGTGAGGELFF. In DNA form, the CDR3 reads TGTGCCAGTAGAACCGGGACAGGGGCCGGAGGGGAGCTGTTTTTT.